One and the same sample provided the 32 T cell receptor beta chains below, sequenced in a study of blood T cell repertoires in COVID-19. The repertoire was sequenced with immunoSEQ multiplex PCR; TCRdb's copy has only in-frame clones and lacks some. Among 60,000 to 85,000 clones listed, 75% to 85% were seen once. What was sequenced was peripheral blood. The receptors here all came from a man aged 65-85 years who had recovered from COVID-19.

This clone was detected a few times. The V call is TRBV11-2, the J call TRBJ2-2; D may be TRBD1 (6 bases). Germline loops: CDR1 SGHAT, CDR2 FQNNGV. The CDR3 extends over 15 amino acids. Trimming left V 3 bases short and J 0 bases short, with 8 bases between. The CDR3 bases are TGTGCCAGCAGCTTCGCAGGGGCGAACACCGGGGAGCTGTTTTTT. Its protein is CASSFAGANTGELFF. Using reference TRBV11-2 and TRBJ2-2 for the parts outside the CDR3, the full variable domain is EAGVAQSPRYKIIEKRQSVAFWCNPISGHATLYWYQQILGQGPKLLIQFQNNGVVDDSQLPKDRFSAERLKGVDSTLKIQPAKLEDSAVYLCASSFAGANTGELFFGEGSRLTVL.

This clone has more than one count but fewer than ten. The chain links TRBV2 to TRBJ1-2, with 7 bases fitting TRBD1. This CDR3 region has 15 residues. Germline V gene lookup returns CDR1 SNHLY and CDR2 FYNNEI. J gave up 0 bases and V 5 bases, and 6 bases lay outside the gene matches. The CDR3 DNA follows: TGTGCCAGCAGTTTTAGCAGGGGGTCTAACTATGGCTACACCTTC. Encoded protein: CASSFSRGSNYGYTF.

The V gene is TRBV9, the J gene TRBJ2-1; 12 bases fit TRBD2. CDR1 and CDR2 (germline): SGDLS, YYNGEE. With V trimmed by 2 bases and J by 10 bases, 7 bases remained unmatched. The length of the CDR3 is 15 residues. As DNA, the CDR3 is TGTGCCAGCAGCGTCGAACTAGCGGGAGGCAGAGAGCAGTTCTTC. Its protein product is CASSVELAGGREQFF.

The chain joins TRBV18 to TRBJ2-7, with a tentative D call TRBD1 (6 bases). The germline gives CDR1 KGHSH, CDR2 LQKENI. V was cut by 6 bases and J by 3 bases, with 12 bases left in between. The CDR3 runs to 13 residues. CDR3 residues: CASSIQGDYEQYF. The DNA for the CDR3 is TGTGCCAGCTCCATACAGGGTGACTACGAGCAGTACTTC.

This rearrangement joins TRBV28 to TRBJ1-3; tentative D call: TRBD1 (5 bases). Germline CDR1 MDHEN, CDR2 SYDVKM. The V end lost 6 bases, the J end lost 2 bases, and 11 bases lay between the germline ends. The CDR3 totals 14 residues. DNA of the CDR3: TGTGCCAGCAGCCCTCGGGGGACTGGAAACACCATATATTTT. This translates into CASSPRGTGNTIYF.

This rearrangement joins TRBV9 to TRBJ2-7, with TRBD1 identical over 12 bases. CDR1 is SGDLS and CDR2 is YYNGEE in the germline V gene. V trimming: 5 bases; J trimming: 6 bases; junction bases outside the gene matches: 12. This CDR3 contains 16 residues. CDR3 DNA: TGTGCCAGCAGAAGACCCCGGGACAGGGGGCAAAGCGAGCAGTACTTC. This gives the protein CASRRPRDRGQSEQYF. Combining the CDR3 with reference TRBV9 and TRBJ2-7 gives the whole variable domain DSGVTQTPKHLITATGQRVTLRCSPRSGDLSVYWYQQSLDQGLQFLIQYYNGEERAKGNILERFSAQQFPDLHSELNLSSLELGDSALYFCASRRPRDRGQSEQYFGPGTRLTVT.

This clone has a handful of counts. V usage is TRBV4-3 and J usage is TRBJ1-6; weak D call: TRBD1 (5 bases). The CDR3 consists of 15 residues. CDR1 and CDR2 (germline): LGHNA, YSLEER. Trimming pared 2 bases from V and 7 bases from J, leaving 12 bases between. The CDR3 DNA reads TGCGCCAGCAGCCAACTCGGGCAGGGCAATTCACCCCTCCACTTT. It translates to CASSQLGQGNSPLHF.

The chain is built from TRBV5-6 and TRBJ1-1; D not certain. CDR1 is SGHDT and CDR2 is YYEEEE in the germline V gene. V was trimmed by 0 bases and J by 4 bases, leaving 10 bases between them. The CDR3 is 14 residues long. DNA for the CDR3: TGTGCCAGCAGCTTGGGGAGGCGGATCACTGAAGCTTTCTTT. Its protein product is CASSLGRRITEAFF. Together with reference TRBV5-6 and TRBJ1-1, the CDR3 gives the full variable domain: DAGVTQSPTHLIKTRGQQVTLRCSPKSGHDTVSWYQQALGQGPQFIFQYYEEEERQRGNFPDRFSGHQFPNYSSELNVNALLLGDSALYLCASSLGRRITEAFFGQGTRLTVV.

This clone came up a few times. V is TRBV7-2 and J is TRBJ1-2, with TRBD1 identical over 8 bases. The CDR3 totals 14 residues. Trimming took 5 bases from V and 3 from J; bases not matched to a gene: 5. Per the germline V gene, CDR1 is SGHTA and CDR2 is FQGNSA. The CDR3 region has the DNA TGTGCCAGCAGCCTTATGACAGGGGACTATGGCTACACCTTC. Translated, it gives CASSLMTGDYGYTF.

This clone showed up just a few times. V is TRBV9 and J is TRBJ2-2, with D possibly TRBD2 on 5 matching bases. This CDR3 region has 14 residues. The V end lost 0 bases, the J end lost 7 bases, and 10 bases lay between the germline ends. Germline assignment: CDR1 SGDLS and CDR2 YYNGEE. CDR3 residues: CASSVGGDVGELFF. The CDR3 nucleotides are TGTGCCAGCAGCGTAGGGGGAGATGTCGGGGAGCTGTTTTTT.

The J gene is TRBJ2-7, the V gene TRBV5-1; the D gene is possibly TRBD1 (5 bases). The CDR3 runs to 13 residues. V was trimmed by 0 bases and J by 1 base, leaving 5 bases between them. Germline V gene lookup returns CDR1 SGHRS and CDR2 YFSETQ. For the CDR3, the DNA is TGCGCCAGCAGCTTGGACAGGTCCTACGAGCAGTACTTC. Residues: CASSLDRSYEQYF.

This clone showed up just a few times. This chain uses TRBV7-6 with TRBJ1-3; no clear D gene. The CDR3 runs to 13 residues. Germline CDR1 reads SGHVS; CDR2 reads FNYEAQ. Trimming took off 0 bases at V and 7 bases at J, with 7 bases between the two ends. The DNA for the CDR3 is TGTGCCAGCAGCTTAGCATCAGGCAACACCATATATTTT. It specifies CASSLASGNTIYF.

The genes are TRBV24-1 and TRBJ2-2; 9 nucleotides line up with TRBD1. From germline, CDR1 is KGHDR and CDR2 SFDVKD. The J segment lost 6 bases and the V segment lost 4 bases, leaving 5 bases of the junction unmatched. The CDR3 has 15 amino acids. The CDR3 DNA reads as TGTGCCACCAGTGAATCCGGGACAGGGCCCGGGGAGCTGTTTTTT. Residues: CATSESGTGPGELFF.

The CDR3 nucleotides read TGCGCCAGCAGGAGTGAACCCTCTGGAAACACCATATATTTT. It codes for CASRSEPSGNTIYF. This rearrangement joins TRBV5-1 to TRBJ1-3; D gene unclear. The V and J ends lost 5 bases and 0 bases respectively, with 9 bases between them. This CDR3 has 14 amino acids. Germline V gives CDR1 SGHRS, CDR2 YFSETQ.

This chain joins TRBV28 and TRBJ2-1, with D possibly matching TRBD1 (5 bases). This CDR3 has 19 residues. Germline lookup yields CDR1 MDHEN and CDR2 SYDVKM. Deletions cut 6 bases from V and 4 bases from J, with 28 bases between. The CDR3: CASSPSQVAKDKLYNEQFF. The CDR3 DNA reads TGTGCCAGCAGCCCCTCACAGGTCGCTAAGGATAAGTTATACAATGAGCAGTTCTTC.

J is TRBJ2-3 and V is TRBV2; a possible D gene is TRBD2 (7 bases). This CDR3 spans 12 amino acids. The V and J ends lost 8 bases and 6 bases respectively, with 12 bases between them. Looked up from germline, CDR1 is SNHLY and CDR2 is FYNNEI. CDR3 residues: CASGGASDTQYF. Written as DNA, the CDR3 is TGTGCCAGCGGGGGGGCCTCGGATACGCAGTATTTT.

This rearrangement joins TRBV4-3 to TRBJ2-5; tentative D call: TRBD1 (5 bases). The CDR3 has 15 residues. Germline V gives CDR1 LGHNA, CDR2 YSLEER. V was clipped by 0 bases and J by 2 bases, with 10 bases between them. The DNA for the CDR3 is TGCGCCAGCAGCCAAGACAGGGATAAGCAAGAGACCCAGTACTTC. It codes for CASSQDRDKQETQYF.

This clone has only one observation. This rearrangement joins TRBV19 to TRBJ1-2, with unresolved D. The CDR3 is made up of 13 amino acids. Germline CDR1 reads LNHDA; CDR2 reads SQIVND (reference sequence). V was trimmed by 7 bases and J by 4 bases, leaving 13 bases between them. DNA for the CDR3: TGTGCCAGTACTCCCCCGGGGATCTATGGCTACACCTTC. Encoded protein: CASTPPGIYGYTF.

The CDR3: CASSSERAVHYEQYF. The CDR3 DNA sequence: TGTGCCAGCAGTTCCGAGAGGGCTGTTCATTACGAGCAGTACTTC. The V gene is TRBV28, the J gene TRBJ2-7, with a weak D call TRBD2 (5 bases). The CDR3 spans 15 residues. Germline CDR1 reads MDHEN; CDR2 reads SYDVKM. Trimming removed 4 bases at V and 4 bases at J, with 17 bases between.

This clone appeared once. This chain uses TRBV5-1 with TRBJ2-5; 9 bases line up with TRBD1. Germline V CDR1 and CDR2: SGHRS, YFSETQ. CDR3 length equals 15 residues. The ends lost 3 bases at V and 2 bases at J; junction bases unmatched: 5. The chain's CDR3 is CASSWGDRVQETQYF. The DNA of the CDR3 is TGCGCCAGCAGCTGGGGGGACAGGGTGCAAGAGACCCAGTACTTC.

This clone was counted only a few times. J is TRBJ1-1 and V is TRBV3-1 (or the pseudogene TRBV3-2); the D gene is possibly TRBD1 (5 bases). V dropped 0 bases and J dropped 0 bases, with 8 bases sitting between them. The CDR3 sequence is 15 residues long. Per germline, CDR1 LGHDT and CDR2 YNNKEL (reference sequence). CDR3 bases: TGTGCCAGCAGCCAAGAATCGACAGTGAACACTGAAGCTTTCTTT. Its translation is CASSQESTVNTEAFF.

A few counts support this clone. The chain is built from TRBV28 and TRBJ1-2; 8 bases agree with TRBD1. The CDR3 extends over 13 amino acids. The V gene's germline CDR1 is MDHEN and CDR2 SYDVKM. V was clipped by 3 bases and J by 4 bases; unmatched bases: 1. The DNA of the CDR3 is TGTGCCAGCAGTTTCAGGGGGCTCTATGGCTACACCTTC. It is translated as CASSFRGLYGYTF.

The V call is TRBV18, the J call TRBJ2-1, with 11 bases aligning to TRBD2. The CDR3 length is 16 residues. V lost 4 bases to trimming and J lost 5 bases; unmatched junction nucleotides: 7. The V gene's germline CDR1 is KGHSH and CDR2 LQKENI. The CDR3 spells CASSRTSGSNDNEQFF. Written as DNA, the CDR3 is TGTGCCAGCTCACGGACTAGCGGGTCCAACGACAATGAGCAGTTCTTC. Full variable domain (remainder filled in from reference TRBV18 and TRBJ2-1): NAGVMQNPRHLVRRRGQEARLRCSPMKGHSHVYWYRQLPEEGLKFMVYLQKENIIDESGMPKERFSAEFPKEGPSILRIQQVVRGDSAAYFCASSRTSGSNDNEQFFGPGTRLTVL.

The V call is TRBV12-1, the J call TRBJ1-1; TRBD1 is the table's D call and was not checked against the DNA. TRBV12-1 is reported as a pseudogene. There are 14 residues in the CDR3. This chain's CDR3 is CAPGWGDRNTEAFF. DNA of the CDR3: TGTGCCCCTGGTTGGGGGGACAGAAACACTGAAGCTTTCTTT.

This clone has only one observation. V and J are TRBV7-9 and TRBJ2-2, with D possibly being TRBD1 (6 bases). Germline lookup yields CDR1 SEHNR and CDR2 FQNEAQ (reference sequence). Trimming shortened V by 1 base and J by 0 bases, and 12 bases separated the two germline ends. This CDR3 has 17 residues. The DNA of the CDR3 is TGTGCCAGCAGCTTAGTCCCCAGGGGACCGAACACCGGGGAGCTGTTTTTT. The encoded protein is CASSLVPRGPNTGELFF.

The chain links TRBV5-1 to TRBJ1-1; 8 nucleotides align to TRBD1. This CDR3 contains 17 residues. Germline CDR1 SGHRS, CDR2 YFSETQ. J was trimmed by 1 base and V by 5 bases; bases with no gene match: 13. CDR3 loop: CASRQTGDMNGNTEAFF. The CDR3 nucleotides read TGCGCCAGCAGACAGACAGGGGACATGAACGGGAACACTGAAGCTTTCTTT.

J is TRBJ2-3 and V is TRBV10-1; 7 bases line up with TRBD2. V lost 0 bases, J lost 5 bases, and 5 bases stayed unmatched. Germline-derived CDR1 and CDR2 are WNHNN and SYGVQD (reference sequence). The CDR3 runs 15 residues. CDR3 nucleotides: TGCGCCAGCAGTGAGTCGAGCGGGGACGTAGATACGCAGTATTTT. Translated, it gives CASSESSGDVDTQYF.

This clone was recorded a few times. This rearrangement joins TRBV14 to TRBJ2-3; 12 bases fit TRBD2. The CDR3 totals 14 residues. Germline assignment: CDR1 SGHDN and CDR2 FVKESK. V trimming: 4 bases; J trimming: 4 bases; junction bases outside the gene matches: 0. The CDR3 DNA follows: TGTGCCAGCAGCCCTAGCGGGGGGGCAGATACGCAGTATTTT. As protein: CASSPSGGADTQYF.

This chain joins TRBV5-1 and TRBJ2-5, with a weak D call TRBD1 (6 bases). V lost 0 bases and J 2 bases, leaving 14 bases between the germline ends. This CDR3 is 16 amino acids long. Per the germline V gene, CDR1 is SGHRS and CDR2 is YFSETQ. Written as DNA, the CDR3 is TGCGCCAGCAGCTTGGCCGGTCGCGGACAGCAAGAGACCCAGTACTTC. Its protein product is CASSLAGRGQQETQYF.

In this sample, this clone turned up once. The gene calls are TRBV5-1 and TRBJ2-5; 12 nucleotides match TRBD2. Germline-derived CDR1 and CDR2 are SGHRS and YFSETQ. The CDR3 is 15 residues long. Trimming cost V 6 bases and J 5 bases; bases outside gene matches: 8. This CDR3 reads CASKGLAGSGETQYF. The CDR3 region has the DNA TGCGCCAGCAAAGGACTAGCGGGGAGTGGGGAGACCCAGTACTTC.

V gene TRBV19 combines with J gene TRBJ2-7; the match to TRBD2 covers 7 bases. This CDR3 region has 16 residues. In germline, CDR1 is LNHDA, CDR2 SQIVND (reference sequence). V trimming: 1 base; J trimming: 5 bases; junction bases outside the gene matches: 11. Written as DNA, the CDR3 is TGTGCCAGTAGTATAGCCTTGGCGGGGGTATACGACGAGCAGTACTTC. Translated, it gives CASSIALAGVYDEQYF.

The V gene is TRBV11-3, the J gene TRBJ2-7; D is uncertain. Deletions cut 1 base from V and 2 bases from J, with 9 bases between. CDR1 and CDR2 (germline): SGHNT, YENEEA. The CDR3 loop spans 14 amino acids. The CDR3 loop reads CASSLGRSTYEQYF. CDR3 bases: TGTGCCAGCAGCTTAGGCAGGTCGACCTACGAGCAGTACTTC.